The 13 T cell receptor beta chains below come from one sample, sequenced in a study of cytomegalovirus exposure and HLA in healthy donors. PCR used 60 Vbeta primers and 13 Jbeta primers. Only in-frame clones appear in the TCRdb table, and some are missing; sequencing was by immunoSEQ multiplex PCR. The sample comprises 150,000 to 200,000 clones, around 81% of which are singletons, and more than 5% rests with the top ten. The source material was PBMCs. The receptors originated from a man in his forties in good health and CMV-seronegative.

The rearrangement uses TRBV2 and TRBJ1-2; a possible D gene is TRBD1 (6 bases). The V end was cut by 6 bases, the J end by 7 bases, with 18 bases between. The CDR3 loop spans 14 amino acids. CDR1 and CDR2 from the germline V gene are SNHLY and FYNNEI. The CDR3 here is CASSSWTALRGYTF. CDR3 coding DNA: TGTGCCAGCAGCTCTTGGACAGCTTTACGTGGCTACACCTTC.

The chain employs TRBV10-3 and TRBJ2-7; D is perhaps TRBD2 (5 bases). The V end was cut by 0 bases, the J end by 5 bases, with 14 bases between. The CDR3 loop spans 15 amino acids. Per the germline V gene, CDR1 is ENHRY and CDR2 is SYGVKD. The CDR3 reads CAISESINLANEQYF. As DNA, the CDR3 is TGTGCCATCAGTGAGTCGATAAATCTAGCAAACGAGCAGTACTTC.

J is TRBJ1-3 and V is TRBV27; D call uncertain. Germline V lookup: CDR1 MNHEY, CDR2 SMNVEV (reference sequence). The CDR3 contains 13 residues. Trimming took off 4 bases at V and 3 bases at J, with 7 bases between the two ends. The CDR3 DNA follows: TGTGCCAGCAGTTCCGGGGTTGGAAACACCATATATTTT. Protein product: CASSSGVGNTIYF.

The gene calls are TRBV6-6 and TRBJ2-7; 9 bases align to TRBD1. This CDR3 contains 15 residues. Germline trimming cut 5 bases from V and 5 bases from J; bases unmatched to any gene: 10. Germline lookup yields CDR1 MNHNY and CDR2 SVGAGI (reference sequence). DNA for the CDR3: TGTGCCAGCAGTCTCCGAGGACAGGGGTTACACGAGCAGTACTTC. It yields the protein CASSLRGQGLHEQYF.

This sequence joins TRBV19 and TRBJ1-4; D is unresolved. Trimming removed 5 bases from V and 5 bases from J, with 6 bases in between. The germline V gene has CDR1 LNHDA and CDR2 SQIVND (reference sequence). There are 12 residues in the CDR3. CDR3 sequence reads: CASSPSNEKLFF. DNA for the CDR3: TGTGCCAGTAGTCCCTCCAATGAAAAACTGTTTTTT.

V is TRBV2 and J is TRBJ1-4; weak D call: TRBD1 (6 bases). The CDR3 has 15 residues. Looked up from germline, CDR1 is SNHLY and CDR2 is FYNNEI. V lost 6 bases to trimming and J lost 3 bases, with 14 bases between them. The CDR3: CASRRQDRSNEKLFF. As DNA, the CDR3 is TGTGCCAGCAGAAGACAGGATCGATCTAATGAAAAACTGTTTTTT.

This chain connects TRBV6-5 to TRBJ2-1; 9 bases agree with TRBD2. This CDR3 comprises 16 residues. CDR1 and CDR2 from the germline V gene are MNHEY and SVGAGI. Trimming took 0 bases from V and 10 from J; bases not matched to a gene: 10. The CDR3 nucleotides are TGTGCCAGCAGTTACTCTCCTAGCGGGGATCTACGAGAGCAGTTCTTC. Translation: CASSYSPSGDLREQFF.

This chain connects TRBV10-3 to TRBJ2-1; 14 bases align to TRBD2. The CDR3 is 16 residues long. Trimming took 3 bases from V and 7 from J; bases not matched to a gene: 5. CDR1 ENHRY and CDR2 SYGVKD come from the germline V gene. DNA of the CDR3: TGTGCCATCAGTGATTTGGGACTAGCGGGAGAAAATGAGCAGTTCTTC. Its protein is CAISDLGLAGENEQFF.

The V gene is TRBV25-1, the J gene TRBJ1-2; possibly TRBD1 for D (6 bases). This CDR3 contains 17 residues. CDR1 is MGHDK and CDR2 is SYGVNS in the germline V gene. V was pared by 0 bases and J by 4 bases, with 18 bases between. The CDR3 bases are TGTGCCAGCAGTGAATATAGGTGGAAAGGGGACACCTATGGCTACACCTTC. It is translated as CASSEYRWKGDTYGYTF.

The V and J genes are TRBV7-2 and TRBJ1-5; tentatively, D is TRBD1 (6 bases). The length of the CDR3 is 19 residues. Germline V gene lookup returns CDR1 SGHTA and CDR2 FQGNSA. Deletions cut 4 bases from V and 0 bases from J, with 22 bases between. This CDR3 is CASSSKTTGVKGSNQPQHF. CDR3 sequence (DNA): TGTGCCAGCAGCTCTAAAACGACAGGTGTCAAGGGTAGCAATCAGCCCCAGCATTTT. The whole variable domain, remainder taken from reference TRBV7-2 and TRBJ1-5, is GAGVSQSPSNKVTEKGKDVELRCDPISGHTALYWYRQSLGQGLEFLIYFQGNSAPDKSGLPSDRFSAERTGGSVSTLTIQRTQQEDSAVYLCASSSKTTGVKGSNQPQHFGDGTRLSIL.

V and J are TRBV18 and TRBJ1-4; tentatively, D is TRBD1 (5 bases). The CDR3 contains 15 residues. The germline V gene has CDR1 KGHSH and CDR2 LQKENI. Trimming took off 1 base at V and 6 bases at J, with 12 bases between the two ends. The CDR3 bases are TGTGCCAGCTCACCACGGGGGACTCTCGATGAAAAACTGTTTTTT. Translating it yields CASSPRGTLDEKLFF.

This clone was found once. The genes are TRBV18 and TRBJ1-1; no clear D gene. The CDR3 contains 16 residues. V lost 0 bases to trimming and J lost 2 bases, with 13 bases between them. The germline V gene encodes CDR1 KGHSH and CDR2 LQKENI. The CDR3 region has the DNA TGTGCCAGCTCACCACCTGTTGTGCAGGCCAACACTGAAGCTTTCTTT. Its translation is CASSPPVVQANTEAFF.

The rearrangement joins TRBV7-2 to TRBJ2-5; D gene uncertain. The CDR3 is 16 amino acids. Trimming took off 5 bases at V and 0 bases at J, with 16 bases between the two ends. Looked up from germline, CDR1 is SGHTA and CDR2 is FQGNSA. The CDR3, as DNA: TGTGCCAGCAGCCCCCCAGGCCAGTTATACCAAGAGACCCAGTACTTC. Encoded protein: CASSPPGQLYQETQYF.